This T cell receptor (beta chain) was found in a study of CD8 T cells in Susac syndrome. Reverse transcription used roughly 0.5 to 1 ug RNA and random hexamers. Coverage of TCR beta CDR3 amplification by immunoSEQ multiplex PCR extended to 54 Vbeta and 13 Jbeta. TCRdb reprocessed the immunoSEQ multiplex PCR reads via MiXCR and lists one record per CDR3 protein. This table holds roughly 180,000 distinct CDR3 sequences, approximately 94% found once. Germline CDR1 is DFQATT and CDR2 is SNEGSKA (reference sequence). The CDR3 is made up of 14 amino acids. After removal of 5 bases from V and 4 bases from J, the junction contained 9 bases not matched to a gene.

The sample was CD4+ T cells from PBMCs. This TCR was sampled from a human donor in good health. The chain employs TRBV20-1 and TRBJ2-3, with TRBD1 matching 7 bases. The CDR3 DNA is TGCAGTGCTTATTACCAGGGGGTCTCAGATACGCAGTATTTT. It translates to CSAYYQGVSDTQYF.